The source of this T cell receptor beta chain is a study of T-cell reconstitution after alpha-beta-depleted transplantation in children. Library preparation (for TCRbeta) was performed with unique molecular identifiers. Each CDR3 protein is one row after TCRdb ran MiXCR on the PCR reads. Among under 750,000 distinct CDR3 sequences listed, around 23% were seen once. The CDR3 consists of 14 residues. Trimming removed 7 bases from V and 0 bases from J, with 13 bases in between. This sequence originates from a boy less than two years old who had a stem cell transplant for acute myeloid leukemia, so the T cells may come from the graft donor. The source was PBMCs, mostly from graft donor cells, collected 360 days after TCRalphabeta/CD19-depleted stem cell transplant. This chain connects TRBV12-3 or TRBV12-4 to TRBJ2-7; weak D call: TRBD1 (6 bases). CDR3 nucleotides: TGTGCCAGCAAAGGGGACAACTACTCCTACGAGCAGTACTTC. This gives the protein CASKGDNYSYEQYF.